Listed below are T cell receptor beta chains from one sample, sequenced in a study of control samples from healthy donors and cancer patients. Clones were read by immunoSEQ multiplex PCR, and TCRdb kept only the in-frame ones, dropping some. The sample includes 120,000 to 150,000 clones, about nine tenths of them seen just once. The sequenced sample consisted of blood. These receptors were taken from a man younger than 45 in good health. The CDR3 runs from the conserved cysteine through the conserved F or W. Fields, in order: CDR3 DNA, CDR3 protein, D gene, V gene, clone size, J gene. The D gene is left open where the match is weak. Clone size is not always given. Where it is, it says once, few, many or a class for expanded clones.

TGTGCCAGCAGCCCCGCTAAGTACAATGAGCAGTTCTTC | CASSPAKYNEQFF | - | TRBV7-2 | - | TRBJ2-1
TGTGCCAGTAGTATTATCGGTGCGGGCTCTGGGGCCAACGTCCTGACTTTC | CASSIIGAGSGANVLTF | - | TRBV19 | - | TRBJ2-6
TGTGCCAGCAGCTTGGGTCTCTCTCGGGCCCAAACTGAAGCTTTCTTT | CASSLGLSRAQTEAFF | - | TRBV9 | - | TRBJ1-1
TGTGCCAGCAGCCATCGACAGGGGGAAGGAAGCAATTCACCCCTCCACTTT | CASSHRQGEGSNSPLHF | TRBD1 | TRBV9 | - | TRBJ1-6
TGTGCCAGCAGTTTAACCCGGACAGGAGGAGAGACCCAGTACTTC | CASSLTRTGGETQYF | TRBD1 | TRBV28 | - | TRBJ2-5
TGTGCCAGCAGCCAAGATTTACGCACAGATACGCAGTATTTT | CASSQDLRTDTQYF | - | TRBV14 | once | TRBJ2-3
TGTGCCAGTAGTATAACGTTTGGCCAGCCCCAGCATTTT | CASSITFGQPQHF | - | TRBV19 | - | TRBJ1-5
TGTGCCAGCAGCGTAGCGGGGGAGCTCTATGGCTACACCTTC | CASSVAGELYGYTF | - | TRBV9 | - | TRBJ1-2
TGCGCCAGTGGGGTTTATCAGCCCCAGCATTTT | CASGVYQPQHF | - | TRBV4-1 | - | TRBJ1-5
TGTGCCAGTAAAAATCAGTTGGGGACGAACACCGGGGAGCTGTTTTTT | CASKNQLGTNTGELFF | - | TRBV19 | - | TRBJ2-2
TGTGCCAGCAGTGAAGGACGGAAGAACACTGAAGCTTTCTTT | CASSEGRKNTEAFF | - | TRBV2 | - | TRBJ1-1
TGTGCCACCAGCCCCGGGACAGCTACCTACGAGCAGTACTTC | CATSPGTATYEQYF | TRBD1 | TRBV24-1 | - | TRBJ2-7
TGTGCCAGCAGGGGACAGGGAGATGGGAACACTGAAGCTTTCTTT | CASRGQGDGNTEAFF | TRBD1 | TRBV25-1 | - | TRBJ1-1
TGTGCCAGCAGAGGCGGGGGGGGAAACACCATATATTTT | CASRGGGGNTIYF | - | TRBV12-3/TRBV12-4 | - | TRBJ1-3
TGTGCCAGCAGTTACCTGACAGGGGGCGACGAGCAGTACTTC | CASSYLTGGDEQYF | TRBD1 | TRBV27 | - | TRBJ2-7
TGTGCCAGCATTACTGCAGGGATTGAAGCTTTCTTT | CASITAGIEAFF | - | TRBV28 | - | TRBJ1-1
TGTGCCAGCAGCCCGCGGCAGGGGCCCACCGGGGAGCTGTTTTTT | CASSPRQGPTGELFF | - | TRBV13 | - | TRBJ2-2
TGTGCCAGCAGTCGGGCCGGGATCTATAATTCACCCCTCCACTTT | CASSRAGIYNSPLHF | - | TRBV28 | many | TRBJ1-6
TGTGCCAGCAGCCCCCGACAGGGTGGAAACATTCAGTACTTC | CASSPRQGGNIQYF | TRBD1 | TRBV7-6 | - | TRBJ2-4
TGTGCCAGCAGCCCAGTGGGCGGAGCTGAAGCTTTCTTT | CASSPVGGAEAFF | - | TRBV9 | - | TRBJ1-1
TGTGCCAGCAGCTTAGCGGACACGCTACCTCCTGGAAACACCATATATTTT | CASSLADTLPPGNTIYF | - | TRBV7-9 | - | TRBJ1-3
TGTGCCAGCAGCTATGACCAAGACACTGAAGCTTTCTTT | CASSYDQDTEAFF | - | TRBV7-9 | - | TRBJ1-1
TGTGCCAGCAGCTCTGAACCGAACACTGAAGCTTTCTTT | CASSSEPNTEAFF | - | TRBV6-5 | - | TRBJ1-1
TGTGCCAGCAGCACGGGACAGGGGGCCACAGATACGCAGTATTTT | CASSTGQGATDTQYF | TRBD1 | TRBV7-3 | - | TRBJ2-3
TGTGCCAGTAGCCGGACTAGCGGGGGGGCCTACGAGCAGTACTTC | CASSRTSGGAYEQYF | TRBD2 | TRBV19 | - | TRBJ2-7
TGTGCCTGGAGTGGACCCTATGGCTACACCTTC | CAWSGPYGYTF | - | TRBV30 | - | TRBJ1-2
TGTGCCAGCAGCATGGGGGGGGTCGCTAATGAAAAACTGTTTTTT | CASSMGGVANEKLFF | - | TRBV11-2 | - | TRBJ1-4
TGTGCCAGCAGCACCGGACTAGCGGGGGGCCAAGTTAGCACAGATACGCAGTATTTT | CASSTGLAGGQVSTDTQYF | TRBD2 | TRBV13 | - | TRBJ2-3
TGCGCCAGCAGTGAGTCAGGGGGAAGGAACACTGAAGCTTTCTTT | CASSESGGRNTEAFF | - | TRBV10-2 | - | TRBJ1-1
TGCGCCAGCAGCTCTGACAGAGTCTATGGCTACACCTTC | CASSSDRVYGYTF | - | TRBV5-1 | - | TRBJ1-2
TGTGCCAGTGGGACAGGGGCTAACTATGGCTACACCTTC | CASGTGANYGYTF | TRBD1 | TRBV6-5 | - | TRBJ1-2
TGTGCCAGCAGCTTATCCTTTGGGTCACCCCTCCACTTT | CASSLSFGSPLHF | - | TRBV7-9 | - | TRBJ1-6
TGTGCCAGCAGTGAACAAATGGGGATGAACACTGAAGCTTTCTTT | CASSEQMGMNTEAFF | - | TRBV6-1 | - | TRBJ1-1
TGTGCCAGCAGCTTGGCCGGACAGGGGAACACCGGGGAGCTGTTTTTT | CASSLAGQGNTGELFF | TRBD1 | TRBV5-4 | once | TRBJ2-2
TGTGCTAGTAGTTCGACAAGGGTATTTACTGAAGCTTTCTTT | CASSSTRVFTEAFF | - | TRBV12-5 | - | TRBJ1-1
TGCAGTGCCCCTTCGGGGGGGGCGCTAGGATTT | CSAPSGGALGF | - | TRBV20-1 | - | TRBJ1-1
TGTGCCAGCAGCTTGGCCTCGGGGGCCGAGGGTACACCCCTCCACTTT | CASSLASGAEGTPLHF | - | TRBV5-5 | - | TRBJ1-6
TGTGCCAGTAGGAGGGTCGATATAAGTGGCCACGAGCAGTACTTC | CASRRVDISGHEQYF | - | TRBV19 | few | TRBJ2-7
TGTGCCAGTACTCGCAGGCCGGGGACAGATTATAGCAATCAGCCCCAGCATTTT | CASTRRPGTDYSNQPQHF | TRBD1 | TRBV19 | - | TRBJ1-5
TGTGCCAGCAGTTTTTCGAATTCACCCCTCCACTTT | CASSFSNSPLHF | - | TRBV28 | - | TRBJ1-6
TGTGCCAGCACCGGGACGGATCCAGGCTACACCTTC | CASTGTDPGYTF | - | TRBV9 | - | TRBJ1-2
TGCGCCAGCAGCTTGGATGGGACCCCCCCAGACTATGGCTACACCTTC | CASSLDGTPPDYGYTF | - | TRBV5-1 | - | TRBJ1-2
TGTGCCATAACTTCGGGGCCAGGGCCTGGCTACACCTTC | CAITSGPGPGYTF | - | TRBV12-3/TRBV12-4 | - | TRBJ1-2
TGTGCCAGCAGCCAAGTGGGTTACAATGAGCAGTTCTTC | CASSQVGYNEQFF | - | TRBV4-2 | - | TRBJ2-1
TGTGCCAGCAGTCCAGACGGCTTCAATCAGCCCCAGCATTTT | CASSPDGFNQPQHF | - | TRBV27 | - | TRBJ1-5